Below, 21 T cell receptor beta chains from the same sample are listed, as sequenced in a study of blood T cell repertoires in COVID-19 (TCRdb year 2020). The library was made by the immunoSEQ multiplex PCR assay. TCRdb holds this immuneACCESS table with in-frame rearrangements only. Some clones are missing; in checked studies, unresolved V genes explain under half, and the rest has no known cause. Here the sample has a few hundred thousand clones; around 85% occur a single time. The top ten hold 4% to 5.5% of the sample. Sequencing was done on a sample of PBMCs or T cells enriched from blood (not recorded which). The receptors shown here come from a woman between 35 and 50 years old with acute COVID-19.

The chain combines TRBV9 with TRBJ2-3; 11 bases fit TRBD2. Germline loops: CDR1 SGDLS, CDR2 YYNGEE. The CDR3 contains 19 residues. V lost 3 bases to trimming and J lost 2 bases; unmatched junction nucleotides: 14. In DNA, the CDR3 is TGTGCCAGCAGCGCCTTGTCGGGTACTAGCGGGAGAGTCACAGATACGCAGTATTTT. Its protein is CASSALSGTSGRVTDTQYF.

The rearrangement links TRBV5-1 to TRBJ2-1; TRBD2 aligns across 8 bases. Trimming at V came to 3 bases and at J to 2 bases, leaving 7 bases not matched to a gene. This CDR3 spans 16 amino acids. The germline V gene has CDR1 SGHRS and CDR2 YFSETQ. The CDR3 nucleotides are TGCGCCAGCAGCTCGGGACTAGATCGACCCTACAATGAGCAGTTCTTC. Translation: CASSSGLDRPYNEQFF.

The rearrangement links TRBV29-1 to TRBJ1-2; D is unclear. The germline V gene encodes CDR1 SQVTM and CDR2 ANQGSEA. V was cut by 8 bases and J by 2 bases, with 12 bases left in between. This CDR3 is built from 12 residues. The CDR3 region is CSTREGNYGYTF. The CDR3 coding sequence is TGCAGCACCCGGGAGGGAAACTATGGCTACACCTTC.

DNA for the CDR3: TGTGCCAGCAGTGAATCCCTAGCGGGAACGGGTGAGCAGTACTTC. This translates into CASSESLAGTGEQYF. V usage is TRBV25-1 and J usage is TRBJ2-7, with 9 bases aligning to TRBD2. The germline gives CDR1 MGHDK, CDR2 SYGVNS. Losses at the gene ends were 1 base for V and 7 bases for J; bases not matched to a gene: 8. There are 15 residues in the CDR3.

This chain joins TRBV3-1 (or the pseudogene TRBV3-2) and TRBJ2-5; D might be TRBD2 (7 bases). Germline assignment: CDR1 LGHDT and CDR2 YNNKEL (reference sequence). The CDR3 consists of 15 residues. The ends were cut back, 7 bases at V and 5 bases at J, with 20 bases in the middle. The DNA of the CDR3 is TGTGCCAGCATCCCGAAGGGGGGGCGCGTGGAGACCCAGTACTTC. Translating gives CASIPKGGRVETQYF.

The chain recombines TRBV19 with TRBJ2-4, with TRBD1 matching over 10 bases. From germline, CDR1 is LNHDA and CDR2 SQIVND (reference sequence). Trimming removed 5 bases from V and 0 bases from J; junction bases left unmatched: 16. This CDR3 comprises 20 residues. CDR3 in DNA: TGTGCCAGTAGTGTCGAGCGAGACAGGGGGCGTGTGCTAGCCAAAAACATTCAGTACTTC. Translation: CASSVERDRGRVLAKNIQYF.

V gene TRBV5-1 combines with J gene TRBJ2-5, with 13 bases matching TRBD2. This CDR3 comprises 15 residues. CDR1 is SGHRS, CDR2 YFSETQ, per germline. V lost 3 bases to trimming and J lost 2 bases; unmatched junction nucleotides: 1. The CDR3 sequence: CASSWGLAGQETQYF. The CDR3 coding sequence is TGCGCCAGCAGCTGGGGACTAGCGGGGCAAGAGACCCAGTACTTC. The whole variable domain, filled in from reference TRBV5-1 and TRBJ2-5, reads KAGVTQTPRYLIKTRGQQVTLSCSPISGHRSVSWYQQTPGQGLQFLFEYFSETQRNKGNFPGRFSGRQFSNSRSEMNVSTLELGDSALYLCASSWGLAGQETQYFGPGTRLLVL.

This chain connects TRBV24-1 to TRBJ2-5; 8 bases map to TRBD1. Germline V CDR1 and CDR2: KGHDR, SFDVKD. The CDR3 has 16 residues. With V trimmed by 3 bases and J by 7 bases, 12 bases remained unmatched. The CDR3, as DNA: TGTGCCACCAGTGATCACCGGACAGGGCCCGACGGGACCCAGTACTTC. Encoded protein: CATSDHRTGPDGTQYF.

The chain links TRBV18 to TRBJ1-4, with 7 bases fitting TRBD1. V lost 5 bases, J lost 7 bases, and 7 bases stayed unmatched. CDR3 length: 14 residues. From germline, CDR1 is KGHSH and CDR2 LQKENI. CDR3 in DNA: TGTGCCAGCTCATCGGACAGGACGGGTGAAAAACTGTTTTTT. It encodes CASSSDRTGEKLFF.

The rearrangement uses TRBV6-4 and TRBJ2-1; the match to TRBD2 covers 11 bases. Germline V CDR1 and CDR2: MRHNA, SNTAGT. Trimming removed 6 bases from V and 8 bases from J; junction bases left unmatched: 9. The CDR3 consists of 15 residues. The CDR3 here is CASSPTSGSGDEQFF. Here the CDR3 DNA reads TGTGCCAGCAGCCCCACTAGCGGGAGCGGGGATGAGCAGTTCTTC.

Here the CDR3 reads CASSGPQGSGNQPQHF. The CDR3 nucleotides read TGTGCCAGCAGTGGACCACAGGGGTCGGGCAATCAGCCCCAGCATTTT. The V call is TRBV25-1, the J call TRBJ1-5; TRBD1 aligns across 7 bases. V shed 4 bases and J 2 bases; nucleotides not matched to a gene: 8. Germline values: CDR1 MGHDK, CDR2 SYGVNS. CDR3 size: 16 residues.

CDR3 protein: CASSELETSVLSEQYF. In nucleotides, the CDR3 is TGTGCCAGCAGTGAATTAGAGACTAGCGTCTTGTCTGAGCAGTACTTC. The V call is TRBV2, the J call TRBJ2-7, with 8 bases fitting TRBD2. The V gene end was trimmed by 2 bases and the J gene end by 7 bases; junction bases not matched to a gene: 13. The CDR3 totals 16 residues. CDR1 and CDR2 (germline): SNHLY, FYNNEI.

This chain connects TRBV6-1 to TRBJ2-7, with a possible D match to TRBD1 (6 bases). Germline CDR1 reads MNHNS; CDR2 reads SASEGT. The CDR3 consists of 16 residues. V was cut by 3 bases and J by 1 base, with 16 bases left in between. The DNA for the CDR3 is TGTGCCAGCAGTGACAGGGGAGAAACGAGGTCCTACGAGCAGTACTTC. This gives the protein CASSDRGETRSYEQYF.

V usage is TRBV10-3 and J usage is TRBJ2-3, with TRBD1 matching over 11 bases. The germline gives CDR1 ENHRY, CDR2 SYGVKD. This CDR3 has 15 residues. The V and J ends lost 2 bases and 5 bases, in that order; junction bases with no gene match: 3. DNA for the CDR3: TGTGCCATCAGTGAGAGGGGGACAGGGGGAGATACGCAGTATTTT. This encodes CAISERGTGGDTQYF.

The chain carries TRBV6-4 and TRBJ1-1, with TRBD1 matching 7 bases. The CDR3 is made up of 17 amino acids. The germline V gene encodes CDR1 MRHNA and CDR2 SNTAGT. Trimming cost V 6 bases and J 5 bases; bases outside gene matches: 18. The CDR3 nucleotides read TGTGCCAGCAGAAACACGGGACAGCGCTATGGTACGACTGAAGCTTTCTTT. Its translation: CASRNTGQRYGTTEAFF.

The rearrangement uses TRBV19 and TRBJ2-1; 8 bases match TRBD2. This CDR3 is built from 15 residues. Germline V gene data show CDR1 as LNHDA and CDR2 as SQIVND (reference sequence). The V gene end was trimmed by 6 bases and the J gene end by 4 bases; junction bases not matched to a gene: 8. For the CDR3, the DNA is TGTGCCAGTAGACCCCCGGGGGGGGTATACAATGAGCAGTTCTTC. It yields the protein CASRPPGGVYNEQFF.

This chain uses TRBV28 with TRBJ1-3, with TRBD1 matching over 7 bases. V was clipped by 8 bases and J by 0 bases; unmatched bases: 7. The CDR3 extends over 15 amino acids. Germline assignment: CDR1 MDHEN and CDR2 SYDVKM. The CDR3 DNA follows: TGTGCCAGCTGCCTGACAGGGACCTCTGGAAACACCATATATTTT. Encoded protein: CASCLTGTSGNTIYF.

Concerning this clone itself: The identical CDR3 is also encoded by other nucleotide sequences in the sample. The V call is TRBV12-5, the J call TRBJ2-1; 10 nucleotides line up with TRBD2. The V gene end was trimmed by 3 bases and the J gene end by 9 bases; junction bases not matched to a gene: 2. This CDR3 has 13 residues. CDR1 is LGHNT and CDR2 is FRNRAP in the germline V gene. The chain's CDR3 is CASGLAGGGEQFF. CDR3 nucleotides: TGTGCTAGTGGTTTAGCGGGAGGGGGTGAGCAGTTCTTC.

The chain couples TRBV19 to TRBJ2-1; possible D gene TRBD2, 6 bases. Germline values: CDR1 LNHDA, CDR2 SQIVND (reference sequence). V was pared by 3 bases and J by 1 base, with 7 bases between. CDR3 size: 14 residues. CDR3 in DNA: TGTGCCAGTAGTATTAGCGGTTCCTACAATGAGCAGTTCTTC. It codes for CASSISGSYNEQFF.

The gene calls are TRBV10-3 and TRBJ1-2; TRBD1 is a possible D gene (5 bases). This CDR3 comprises 15 residues. The V end lost 0 bases, the J end lost 3 bases, and 11 bases lay between the germline ends. Germline V gives CDR1 ENHRY, CDR2 SYGVKD. The CDR3 region has the DNA TGTGCCATCAGTGAGTCGTCAGGGCCGGACTATGGCTACACCTTC. Encoded protein: CAISESSGPDYGYTF.

This clone was seen a handful of times. This specimen includes other DNA sequences encoding the same CDR3. CDR3 protein: CASSPGGGYTF. The CDR3 coding sequence is TGTGCCAGCAGCCCAGGTGGGGGCTACACCTTC. The rearrangement uses TRBV11-2 and TRBJ1-2; D gene unclear. CDR3 size: 11 residues. Trimming removed 5 bases from V and 8 bases from J, with 9 bases in between. The germline V gene encodes CDR1 SGHAT and CDR2 FQNNGV.